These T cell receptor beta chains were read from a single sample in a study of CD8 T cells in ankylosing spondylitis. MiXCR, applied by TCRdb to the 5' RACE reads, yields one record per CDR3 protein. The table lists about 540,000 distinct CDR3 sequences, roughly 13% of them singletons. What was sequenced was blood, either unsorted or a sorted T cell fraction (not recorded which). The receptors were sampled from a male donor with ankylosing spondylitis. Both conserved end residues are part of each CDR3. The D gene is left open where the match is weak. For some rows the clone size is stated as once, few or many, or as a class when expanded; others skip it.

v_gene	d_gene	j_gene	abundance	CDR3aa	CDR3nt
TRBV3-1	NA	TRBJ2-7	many	CASRALGRGEQYF	TGTGCCAGCAGGGCACTAGGACGGGGAGAGCAGTACTTC
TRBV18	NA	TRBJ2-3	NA	CASSGDTTDTQYF	TGTGCCAGCTCAGGGGATACCACAGATACGCAGTATTTT
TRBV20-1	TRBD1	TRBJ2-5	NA	CSASRDRAATQYF	TGCAGTGCTAGCCGGGACAGGGCAGCGACCCAGTACTTC
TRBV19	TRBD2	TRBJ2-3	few	CATSPGTSVTDTQYF	TGTGCCACCTCACCCGGGACTAGCGTAACAGATACGCAGTATTTT
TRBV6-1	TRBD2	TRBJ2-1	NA	CASSEPGLGSNEQFF	TGTGCCAGCAGTGAACCGGGACTAGGGTCGAATGAGCAGTTCTTC
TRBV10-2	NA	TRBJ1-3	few	CASSVTGSGNTIYF	TGCGCCAGCAGTGTAACAGGCTCTGGAAACACCATATATTTT
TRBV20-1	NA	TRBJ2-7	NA	CSARESVGGSYEQYF	TGCAGTGCTAGAGAAAGTGTTGGGGGATCCTACGAGCAGTACTTC
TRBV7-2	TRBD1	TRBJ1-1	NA	CASSPPRDRVNTEAFF	TGTGCCAGCAGCCCCCCTCGGGACAGGGTGAACACTGAAGCTTTCTTT
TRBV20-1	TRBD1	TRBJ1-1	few	CSATWTGRMNTEAFF	TGCAGTGCTACCTGGACAGGACGAATGAACACTGAAGCTTTCTTT
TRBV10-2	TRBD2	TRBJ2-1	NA	CASMASGANEQFF	TGCGCCAGCATGGCTAGCGGGGCCAATGAGCAGTTCTTC
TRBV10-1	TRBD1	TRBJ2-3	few	CASTGTVQDTQYF	TGCGCCAGCACCGGGACAGTTCAGGATACGCAGTATTTT
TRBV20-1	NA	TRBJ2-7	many	CSARGPALSSYEQYF	TGCAGTGCTAGAGGCCCTGCGTTGAGCTCCTACGAGCAGTACTTC
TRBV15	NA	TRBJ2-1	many	CATSRVVGVQFF	TGTGCCACCAGCAGAGTGGTGGGAGTTCAGTTCTTC